The 16 T cell receptor beta chains presented below share a single source sample, sequenced in a study of blood T cell repertoires in COVID-19. The protocol was immunoSEQ multiplex PCR, while the TCRdb copy is restricted to in-frame clones and leaves out a portion. The sample contains 250,000 to 350,000 clones, approximately 84% of which appear only once. The source material was peripheral blood. The receptor source for this set is a human donor with COVID-19, enrolled during active disease. The donor label of this sample is uncertain.

The gene calls are TRBV19 and TRBJ2-6; a possible D gene is TRBD1 (6 bases). Germline V gene sequence: CDR1 LNHDA, CDR2 SQIVND (reference sequence). Trimming stripped 4 bases from V and 0 bases from J, with 19 bases between. The CDR3 contains 19 residues. CDR3 bases: TGTGCCAGTAGTACCCAGGGTTGGGGGCGAAGCTCTGGGGCCAACGTCCTGACTTTC. This sequence encodes CASSTQGWGRSSGANVLTF.

The chain uses TRBV10-3 and TRBJ1-2; TRBD1 agrees at 7 bases. CDR1 is ENHRY and CDR2 is SYGVKD in the germline V gene. With V trimmed by 2 bases and J by 6 bases, 6 bases remained unmatched. The CDR3 spans 14 residues. CDR3 protein: CAISEQGGLNGYTF. The CDR3 region has the DNA TGTGCCATCAGTGAGCAAGGGGGCCTGAATGGCTACACCTTC.

The chain combines TRBV28 with TRBJ1-2; 10 nucleotides agree with TRBD1. CDR3 length equals 15 residues. Germline CDR1 reads MDHEN; CDR2 reads SYDVKM. V gave up 6 bases and J gave up 2 bases; unmatched junction bases: 6. This CDR3 is CASRPATGGNYGYTF. CDR3 nucleotides: TGTGCCAGCAGGCCAGCGACAGGGGGCAACTATGGCTACACCTTC.

This chain joins TRBV5-1 and TRBJ1-1, with TRBD1 as a possible D gene (6 bases). The V end lost 3 bases, the J end lost 4 bases, and 13 bases lay between the germline ends. The CDR3 covers 14 residues. The germline V gene encodes CDR1 SGHRS and CDR2 YFSETQ. CDR3: CASSWAGAGTEAFF. In DNA, the CDR3 is TGCGCCAGCAGCTGGGCGGGGGCAGGCACTGAAGCTTTCTTT.

The CDR3 nucleotides are TGTGCCAGCAGTGAAACCGACAGGGTAGACTATGGCTACACCTTC. Encoded protein: CASSETDRVDYGYTF. The gene calls are TRBV6-1 and TRBJ1-2; the match to TRBD1 covers 7 bases. The CDR3 has 15 residues. J lost 3 bases, V lost 2 bases, and 6 bases had no gene match. Germline V gene lookup returns CDR1 MNHNS and CDR2 SASEGT.

The chain joins TRBV2 to TRBJ1-1; D gene uncertain. Trimming took off 2 bases at V and 0 bases at J, with 7 bases between the two ends. This CDR3 is built from 14 residues. CDR1 is SNHLY and CDR2 is FYNNEI in the germline V gene. The CDR3 DNA reads TGTGCCAGCAGTGAATTGAGTTTGAACACTGAAGCTTTCTTT. It yields the protein CASSELSLNTEAFF.

The V and J genes are TRBV24-1 and TRBJ1-4, with 9 bases identical to TRBD1. The CDR3 totals 15 residues. Germline values: CDR1 KGHDR, CDR2 SFDVKD. Germline trimming cut 5 bases from V and 7 bases from J; bases unmatched to any gene: 7. The CDR3 here is CATSGGTGLGEKLFF. CDR3 coding DNA: TGTGCCACCAGTGGCGGGACAGGGCTTGGTGAAAAACTGTTTTTT.

This clone was recorded a few times. The chain uses TRBV7-3 and TRBJ1-1; D is ambiguous. The germline gives CDR1 SGHTA, CDR2 FQGTGA. V was clipped by 4 bases and J by 4 bases, with 10 bases between them. The CDR3 contains 13 residues. CDR3 in DNA: TGTGCCAGCAGCTCCCGGGTAACCACTGAAGCTTTCTTT. It encodes CASSSRVTTEAFF.

This clone was observed a few times. The chain combines TRBV5-1 with TRBJ2-1, with 14 nucleotides matching TRBD2. With V trimmed by 4 bases and J by 8 bases, 8 bases remained unmatched. Germline-derived CDR1 and CDR2 are SGHRS and YFSETQ. This CDR3 spans 16 amino acids. The CDR3 region has the DNA TGCGCCAGCAGCCCCGGGACTAGCGGGAGTAGACATGAGCAGTTCTTC. Protein sequence: CASSPGTSGSRHEQFF.

This clone was observed a few times. The V call is TRBV4-2, the J call TRBJ2-6; weak D call: TRBD2 (6 bases). The CDR3 is 18 residues long. The V end lost 0 bases, the J end lost 0 bases, and 12 bases lay between the germline ends. CDR1 LGHNA and CDR2 YNFKEQ come from the germline V gene. In nucleotides, the CDR3 is TGTGCCAGCAGCCAAGATCGGGACTCCGCCTCTGGGGCCAACGTCCTGACTTTC. Its translation is CASSQDRDSASGANVLTF.

The chain is built from TRBV11-3 and TRBJ1-1; 7 nucleotides agree with TRBD1. Germline lookup yields CDR1 SGHNT and CDR2 YENEEA. V lost 8 bases and J lost 2; bases outside the gene matches: 5. The CDR3 contains 13 residues. The CDR3 loop is CASGKGANTEAFF. CDR3 nucleotide sequence: TGTGCCAGCGGGAAGGGGGCTAACACTGAAGCTTTCTTT.

The chain couples TRBV4-1 to TRBJ2-7, with 11 bases matching TRBD2. CDR1 is MGHRA and CDR2 is YSYEKL in the germline V gene. The junction had 5 bases not matched to a gene; V was cut back by 0 bases and J by 1 base. The CDR3 has 17 residues. The CDR3 sequence: CASSQDRGLAESYEQYF. In nucleotides, the CDR3 is TGCGCCAGCAGCCAAGATCGGGGACTAGCGGAATCCTACGAGCAGTACTTC.

The chain's CDR3 is CASRGEGLGFTGELFF. The CDR3 DNA reads TGTGCCAGCAGGGGGGAGGGACTAGGTTTCACCGGGGAGCTGTTTTTT. The rearrangement links TRBV9 to TRBJ2-2; 8 bases match TRBD2. CDR3 size: 16 residues. Germline trimming cut 5 bases from V and 4 bases from J; bases unmatched to any gene: 10. Per germline, CDR1 SGDLS and CDR2 YYNGEE.

The chain has TRBV7-9 and TRBJ1-2; possible D gene TRBD1, 5 bases. In germline, CDR1 is SEHNR, CDR2 FQNEAQ (reference sequence). The V end was cut by 8 bases, the J end by 6 bases, with 19 bases between. This CDR3 has 14 amino acids. The CDR3 DNA follows: TGTGCCAGCCGTTGGGAGGCAGGGTCTAATGGCTACACCTTC. Translating gives CASRWEAGSNGYTF.

The chain couples TRBV30 to TRBJ2-3, with 10 bases matching TRBD1. With V trimmed by 0 bases and J by 6 bases, 0 bases remained unmatched. The CDR3 is 13 amino acids. Germline CDR1 GTSNPN, CDR2 SVGIG (reference sequence). In DNA form, the CDR3 reads TGTGCCTGGAGTGTGGACAGGGGGGATACGCAGTATTTT. Translating it yields CAWSVDRGDTQYF.

CDR3 bases: TGCGCCAGCAGCTTGGACTCGAACACCGGGGAGCTGTTTTTT. Amino acids: CASSLDSNTGELFF. V usage is TRBV5-1 and J usage is TRBJ2-2; D ambiguous. The CDR3 has 14 amino acids. The V gene's germline CDR1 is SGHRS and CDR2 YFSETQ. V dropped 0 bases and J dropped 0 bases, with 3 bases sitting between them. The full variable domain, with the rest looked up from reference TRBV5-1 and TRBJ2-2, is KAGVTQTPRYLIKTRGQQVTLSCSPISGHRSVSWYQQTPGQGLQFLFEYFSETQRNKGNFPGRFSGRQFSNSRSEMNVSTLELGDSALYLCASSLDSNTGELFFGEGSRLTVL.